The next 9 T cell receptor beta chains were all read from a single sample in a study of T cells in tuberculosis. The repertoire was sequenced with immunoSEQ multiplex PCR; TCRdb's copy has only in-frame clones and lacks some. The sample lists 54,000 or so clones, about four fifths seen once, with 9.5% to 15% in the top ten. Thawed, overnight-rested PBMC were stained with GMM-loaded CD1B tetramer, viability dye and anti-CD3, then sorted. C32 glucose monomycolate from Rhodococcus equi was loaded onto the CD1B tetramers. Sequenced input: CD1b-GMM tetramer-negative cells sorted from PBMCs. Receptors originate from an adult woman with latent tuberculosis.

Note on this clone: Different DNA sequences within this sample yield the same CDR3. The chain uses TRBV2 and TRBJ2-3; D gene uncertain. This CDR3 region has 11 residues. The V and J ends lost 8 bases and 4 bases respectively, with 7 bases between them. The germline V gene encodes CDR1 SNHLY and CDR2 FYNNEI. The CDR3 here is CASEKADTQYF. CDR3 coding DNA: TGTGCCAGCGAGAAAGCAGATACGCAGTATTTT.

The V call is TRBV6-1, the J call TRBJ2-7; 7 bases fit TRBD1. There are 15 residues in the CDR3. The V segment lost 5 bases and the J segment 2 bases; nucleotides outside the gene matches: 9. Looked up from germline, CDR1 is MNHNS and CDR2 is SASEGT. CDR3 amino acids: CASSPRQGLAYEQYF. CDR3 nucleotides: TGTGCCAGCAGTCCTCGACAGGGATTAGCCTACGAGCAGTACTTC.

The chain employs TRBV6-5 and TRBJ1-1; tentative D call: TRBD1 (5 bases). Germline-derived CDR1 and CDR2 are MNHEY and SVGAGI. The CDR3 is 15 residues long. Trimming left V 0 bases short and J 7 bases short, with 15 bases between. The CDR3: CASSYSEQVVGEAFF. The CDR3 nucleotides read TGTGCCAGCAGTTACTCTGAACAGGTAGTGGGTGAAGCTTTCTTT.

This CDR3 is CASGGLAGIEPLTF. CDR3 nucleotides: TGTGCCAGCGGAGGACTAGCGGGGATCGAACCACTGACTTTC. The V gene is TRBV2, the J gene TRBJ2-6; TRBD2 matches at 12 bases. Germline assignment: CDR1 SNHLY and CDR2 FYNNEI. J lost 16 bases, V lost 8 bases, and 12 bases had no gene match. The CDR3 totals 14 residues.

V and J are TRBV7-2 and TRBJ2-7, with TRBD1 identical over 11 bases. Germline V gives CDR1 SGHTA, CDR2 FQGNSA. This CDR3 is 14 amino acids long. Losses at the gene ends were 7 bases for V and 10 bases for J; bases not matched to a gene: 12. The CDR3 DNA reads TGTGCCAGCACAGGACAGGGGGCACCTTTTTCCCAGTACTTC. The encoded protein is CASTGQGAPFSQYF.

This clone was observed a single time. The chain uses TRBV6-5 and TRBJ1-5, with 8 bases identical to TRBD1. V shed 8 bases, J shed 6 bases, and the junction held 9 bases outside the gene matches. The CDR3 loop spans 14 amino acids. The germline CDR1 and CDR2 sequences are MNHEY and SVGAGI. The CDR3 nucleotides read TGTGCCAGCTCGGGGACAGGCCCGGGTCAGCCCCAGCATTTT. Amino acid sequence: CASSGTGPGQPQHF.

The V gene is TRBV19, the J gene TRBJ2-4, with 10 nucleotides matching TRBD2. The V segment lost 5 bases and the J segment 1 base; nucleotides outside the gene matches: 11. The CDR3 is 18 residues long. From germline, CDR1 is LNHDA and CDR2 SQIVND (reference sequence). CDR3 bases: TGTGCCAGTAGTTCTAGATTAGCGGGAGGCGTTGCCAAAAACATTCAGTACTTC. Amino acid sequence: CASSSRLAGGVAKNIQYF. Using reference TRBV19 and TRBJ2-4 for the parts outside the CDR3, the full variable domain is DGGITQSPKYLFRKEGQNVTLSCEQNLNHDAMYWYRQDPGQGLRLIYYSQIVNDFQKGDIAEGYSVSREKKESFPLTVTSAQKNPTAFYLCASSSRLAGGVAKNIQYFGAGTRLSVL.

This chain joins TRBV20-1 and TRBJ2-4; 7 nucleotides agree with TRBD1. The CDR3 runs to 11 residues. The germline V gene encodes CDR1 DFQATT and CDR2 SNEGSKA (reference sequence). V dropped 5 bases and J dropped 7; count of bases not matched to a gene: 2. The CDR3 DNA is TGCAGTGCTCAACAGGGGAACATTCAGTACTTC. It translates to CSAQQGNIQYF.

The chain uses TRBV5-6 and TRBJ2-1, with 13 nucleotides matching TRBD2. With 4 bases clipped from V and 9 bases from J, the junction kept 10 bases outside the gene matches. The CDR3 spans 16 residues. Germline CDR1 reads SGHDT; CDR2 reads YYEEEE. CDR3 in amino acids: CASSLRTSGRRGEQFF. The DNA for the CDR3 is TGTGCCAGCAGCCTACGGACTAGCGGGAGACGGGGTGAGCAGTTCTTC.